Following are 22 T cell receptor beta chains from one sample sequenced in a study of regulatory T cells in long-lasting Graves disease. Documented time point: newly diagnosed GD, antithyroid drugs for less than 3 months. The TCR library used RNA extracted from PBMCs. Arm-PCR of CDR3 regions and iRepertoire HTBI primers were used to build TCR beta libraries. TCRdb re-derived calls from the multiplex PCR reads in MiXCR, one entry per CDR3 protein. Of roughly 400,000 distinct CDR3 sequences in the sample, around 15% were seen once. The same specimen was also included in a second study, on T cells in Graves' hyperthyroidism and ophthalmopathy.

Sequenced here: peripheral blood mononuclear cells (PBMCs), sampled at new diagnosis, from a patient treated with antithyroid drugs. These receptors all stem from a woman aged 18-29 years with Graves disease.

The rearrangement links TRBV20-1 to TRBJ2-7; tentatively, D is TRBD1 (5 bases). Trimming cost V 0 bases and J 3 bases, with 12 bases left between them. The germline V gene has CDR1 DFQATT and CDR2 SNEGSKA (reference sequence). The CDR3 runs 14 residues. The CDR3 DNA follows: TGCAGTGCTAGAGAGTCCCAGGGCTTCTACGAGCAGTACTTC. Residues: CSARESQGFYEQYF.

This clonotype was counted between two and nine times. The chain couples TRBV28 to TRBJ2-7; TRBD2 aligns across 8 bases. V was clipped by 1 base and J by 3 bases; unmatched bases: 5. The CDR3 has 15 amino acids. CDR1 is MDHEN, CDR2 SYDVKM, per germline. The CDR3 DNA is TGTGCCAGCAGTTTATTTTTGCGGGAGGACTACGAGCAGTACTTC. This sequence encodes CASSLFLREDYEQYF. The complete variable domain, with remaining parts taken from reference TRBV28 and TRBJ2-7, reads DVKVTQSSRYLVKRTGEKVFLECVQDMDHENMFWYRQDPGLGLRLIYFSYDVKMKEKGDIPEGYSVSREKKERFSLILESASTNQTSMYLCASSLFLREDYEQYFGPGTRLTVT.

This clonotype occurred many times. A junction boundary mismatches the germline segment, possibly from a read error. The V gene is TRBV7-3, the J gene TRBJ2-2; D possibly corresponds to TRBD2 (5 bases). The CDR3 is 12 amino acids. Germline V gene data show CDR1 as SGHTA and CDR2 as FQGTGA. This CDR3 is CASSLSGGELFF. The CDR3 DNA reads TGTGCCAGCAGTTTAAGCGGAGGGGAGCTGTTTTTT. Looking up the rest from reference TRBV7-3 and TRBJ2-2 gives the full variable domain: GAGVSQTPSNKVTEKGKYVELRCDPISGHTALYWYRQSLGQGPEFLIYFQGTGAADDSGLPNDRFFAVRPEGSVSTLKIQRTERGDSAVYLCASSLSGGELFFGEGSRLTVL.

In its sample, this clonotype was seen a few times. The chain links TRBV28 to TRBJ2-6, with 7 bases fitting TRBD1. The CDR3 totals 15 residues. Losses at the gene ends were 10 bases for V and 1 base for J; bases not matched to a gene: 7. The germline CDR1 and CDR2 sequences are MDHEN and SYDVKM. The CDR3 protein is CATRLTGSGANVLTF. Here the CDR3 DNA reads TGTGCCACCCGGCTGACAGGGTCTGGGGCCAACGTCCTGACTTTC. Together with reference TRBV28 and TRBJ2-6, the CDR3 gives the full variable domain: DVKVTQSSRYLVKRTGEKVFLECVQDMDHENMFWYRQDPGLGLRLIYFSYDVKMKEKGDIPEGYSVSREKKERFSLILESASTNQTSMYLCATRLTGSGANVLTFGAGSRLTVL.

The genes are TRBV29-1 and TRBJ2-1; D gene unclear. Germline CDR1 is SQVTM and CDR2 is ANQGSEA. Trimming shortened V by 1 base and J by 5 bases, and 9 bases separated the two germline ends. The CDR3 contains 13 residues. The CDR3 sequence is CSVEVGWDNEQFF. DNA of the CDR3: TGCAGCGTTGAAGTAGGTTGGGACAATGAGCAGTTCTTC.

This clonotype showed up just a few times. The rearrangement joins TRBV7-9 to TRBJ1-3, with 9 bases identical to TRBD1. V gave up 1 base and J gave up 0 bases; unmatched junction bases: 7. The CDR3 loop spans 18 amino acids. Per germline, CDR1 SEHNR and CDR2 FQNEAQ (reference sequence). Written as DNA, the CDR3 is TGTGCCAGCAGCTTAGGATCAACAGGGGGCCTCTCTGGAAACACCATATATTTT. It encodes CASSLGSTGGLSGNTIYF.

As concerns this clonotype: An end of the junction does not agree with germline; a read error may underlie this. V and J are TRBV29-1 and TRBJ1-1; the match to TRBD1 covers 7 bases. The length of the CDR3 is 12 residues. CDR1 and CDR2 (germline): SQVTM, ANQGSEA. The CDR3 sequence is CSVEEGTAKAFF. CDR3 coding DNA: TGCAGCGTCGAAGAGGGGACAGCTAAAGCTTTCTTT.

This clonotype was counted between two and nine times. This chain connects TRBV12-3 or TRBV12-4 to TRBJ1-1; no clear D. The CDR3 sequence is 14 residues long. V lost 3 bases and J lost 8, with 16 bases in between. CDR3 sequence reads: CASSLVGPGEEAFF. CDR3 nucleotide sequence: TGTGCCAGCAGTTTGGTCGGGCCAGGTGAAGAAGCTTTCTTT.

The table lists this clonotype with many counts. CDR3 sequence: CASSLSPGLAGGTDTQYF. The DNA for the CDR3 is TGTGCCAGCAGCTTATCCCCGGGACTAGCGGGAGGAACAGATACGCAGTATTTT. V gene TRBV7-3 combines with J gene TRBJ2-3; TRBD2 matches 15 bases. CDR3 length: 18 residues. Looked up from germline, CDR1 is SGHTA and CDR2 is FQGTGA. V lost 2 bases and J lost 3; bases outside the gene matches: 6.

In this sample, this clonotype turned up a few times. The chain couples TRBV6-1 to TRBJ2-2; 8 bases line up with TRBD2. This CDR3 is 17 amino acids long. With V trimmed by 3 bases and J by 0 bases, 6 bases remained unmatched. Germline CDR1 is MNHNS and CDR2 is SASEGT. The CDR3 sequence is CASSERGAGANTGELFF. The CDR3 DNA follows: TGTGCCAGCAGTGAGCGGGGGGCGGGTGCGAACACCGGGGAGCTGTTTTTT.

This clonotype was recorded at least ten times. The V call is TRBV20-1, the J call TRBJ2-1; 10 bases are a match to TRBD2. The germline V gene has CDR1 DFQATT and CDR2 SNEGSKA (reference sequence). The junction had 10 bases not matched to a gene; V was cut back by 6 bases and J by 5 bases. The CDR3 sequence is 15 residues long. CDR3 sequence: CSAPTSGTIDNEQFF. The CDR3 nucleotides are TGCAGTGCGCCAACTAGCGGGACGATCGACAATGAGCAGTTCTTC.

This clonotype was observed at least ten times. The J gene is TRBJ2-7, the V gene TRBV7-2; D perhaps matches TRBD2 (5 bases). CDR1 and CDR2 from the germline V gene are SGHTA and FQGNSA. The length of the CDR3 is 13 residues. Trimming pared 0 bases from V and 6 bases from J, leaving 9 bases between. The CDR3 bases are TGTGCCAGCAGCTTAGCGAGGGCAAGCGAGCAGTACTTC. It encodes CASSLARASEQYF. The complete variable domain, with remaining parts taken from reference TRBV7-2 and TRBJ2-7, reads GAGVSQSPSNKVTEKGKDVELRCDPISGHTALYWYRQSLGQGLEFLIYFQGNSAPDKSGLPSDRFSAERTGGSVSTLTIQRTQQEDSAVYLCASSLARASEQYFGPGTRLTVT.

This clonotype was detected ten times or more. V is TRBV20-1 and J is TRBJ1-6, with D tentatively TRBD1 (6 bases). The germline V gene has CDR1 DFQATT and CDR2 SNEGSKA (reference sequence). This CDR3 region has 14 residues. V lost 3 bases, J lost 8 bases, and 14 bases lay in between. The CDR3 spells CSARKGRGYSPLHF. The CDR3 nucleotides are TGCAGTGCTAGGAAGGGAAGGGGGTATTCACCCCTCCACTTT.

This clonotype was counted ten times or more. V is TRBV7-9 and J is TRBJ2-7; D is perhaps TRBD2 (5 bases). This CDR3 comprises 15 residues. Trimming took off 3 bases at V and 0 bases at J, with 12 bases between the two ends. Germline CDR1 is SEHNR and CDR2 is FQNEAQ (reference sequence). CDR3 in amino acids: CASSFSDPSSYEQYF. Written as DNA, the CDR3 is TGTGCCAGCAGCTTTAGCGACCCAAGCTCCTACGAGCAGTACTTC.

This clonotype was counted only a few times. J is TRBJ2-7 and V is TRBV7-9; 11 nucleotides agree with TRBD1. V gave up 5 bases and J gave up 2 bases; unmatched junction bases: 11. Germline CDR1 SEHNR, CDR2 FQNEAQ (reference sequence). The CDR3 covers 17 residues. In DNA form, the CDR3 reads TGTGCCAGCAGCCCCGCTGACGGGACAGGGGGACCCTACGAGCAGTACTTC. It is translated as CASSPADGTGGPYEQYF.

This clonotype was observed a few times. This rearrangement joins TRBV6-1 to TRBJ2-5, with TRBD2 matching over 7 bases. Trimming at V came to 1 base and at J to 7 bases, leaving 9 bases not matched to a gene. Germline V gives CDR1 MNHNS, CDR2 SASEGT. This CDR3 comprises 15 residues. The CDR3 region is CASSEGRSGGWTQYF. CDR3 bases: TGTGCCAGCAGTGAAGGGAGGTCCGGGGGGTGGACCCAGTACTTC.

This clonotype was seen at least ten times. Here the CDR3 reads CAWSGGTVSTDTQYF. CDR3 DNA sequence: TGTGCCTGGAGTGGTGGGACAGTTAGCACAGATACGCAGTATTTT. This chain joins TRBV30 and TRBJ2-3, with 7 bases fitting TRBD1. CDR3 length equals 15 residues. Germline V CDR1 and CDR2: GTSNPN, SVGIG (reference sequence). V was pared by 1 base and J by 0 bases, with 4 bases of the junction left unmatched. The whole variable domain, filled in from reference TRBV30 and TRBJ2-3, reads SQTIHQWPATLVQPVGSPLSLECTVEGTSNPNLYWYRQAAGRGLQLLFYSVGIGQISSEVPQNLSASRPQDRQFILSSKKLLLSDSGFYLCAWSGGTVSTDTQYFGPGTRLTVL.

This clonotype was picked up many times. This rearrangement joins TRBV6-1 to TRBJ2-1; D is undetermined. The CDR3 runs 15 residues. V dropped 1 base and J dropped 3 bases, with 10 bases sitting between them. Germline lookup yields CDR1 MNHNS and CDR2 SASEGT. CDR3 nucleotide sequence: TGTGCCAGCAGTGAAGATCTATCCAACTACAATGAGCAGTTCTTC. It encodes CASSEDLSNYNEQFF.

In its sample, this clonotype was seen many times. The V call is TRBV7-8, the J call TRBJ2-5; D is ambiguous. Trimming shortened V by 0 bases and J by 5 bases, and 10 bases separated the two germline ends. Germline V gene lookup returns CDR1 SGHVS and CDR2 FQNEAQ. This CDR3 is 14 amino acids long. The CDR3 reads CASSLALPRETQYF. CDR3 nucleotides: TGTGCCAGCAGCTTAGCGCTCCCTCGCGAGACCCAGTACTTC.

At least ten counts were recorded for this clonotype. The chain joins TRBV10-3 to TRBJ2-1; 8 nucleotides match TRBD2. J lost 1 base, V lost 4 bases, and 3 bases had no gene match. The length of the CDR3 is 15 residues. Germline assignment: CDR1 ENHRY and CDR2 SYGVKD. In nucleotides, the CDR3 is TGTGCCATCAGTGGGGAGCGGGGGTCCTACAATGAGCAGTTCTTC. Encoded protein: CAISGERGSYNEQFF.

The table lists this clonotype with a few counts. This chain links TRBV5-5 with TRBJ1-3; D gene uncertain. The CDR3 totals 15 residues. Trimming stripped 4 bases from V and 8 bases from J, with 19 bases between. Germline V gene lookup returns CDR1 SGHKS and CDR2 YYEKEE (reference sequence). The CDR3 region is CASSLEVGQWDTIYF. In DNA form, the CDR3 reads TGTGCCAGCAGCCTAGAGGTGGGCCAGTGGGACACCATATATTTT.

This clonotype was counted only a few times. The chain joins TRBV18 to TRBJ1-6; 10 nucleotides agree with TRBD1. This CDR3 is 15 amino acids long. Trimming removed 3 bases from V and 10 bases from J; junction bases left unmatched: 6. CDR1 and CDR2 from the germline V gene are KGHSH and LQKENI. The DNA of the CDR3 is TGTGCCAGCTCACCCCTAGGGACAGGGGCCTCACCCCTCCACTTT. Protein sequence: CASSPLGTGASPLHF.